This TCR beta chain was sequenced in a study of Ad26.COV2.S vaccination and SARS-CoV-2 variants. Regarding treatment: about 20 received Ad26.COV2.S at low or high dose, single or two shots; roughly 5 received placebo; per-sample allocation not given. Samples analyzed were those drawn on day 63 after the first vaccine or placebo injection. Adults aged 18-55 years in Boston included the donor. The shot given was an Ad26 vector that makes Wuhan-strain SARS-CoV-2 spike. Study-wide findings and caveats: Spike-specific TCR breadth was greater after Ad26.COV2.S than placebo. Recipients of vaccine and of placebo showed similar breadth of their non-spike TCR repertoires.

Assay: immunoSEQ multiplex PCR; the TCRdb copy retains only in-frame clones and omits some. The profile shows more than 350,000 clones, approximately 92% of them singletons. Germline CDR1 reads MNHEY; CDR2 reads SMNVEV (reference sequence). With V trimmed by 5 bases and J by 3 bases, 17 bases remained unmatched. This CDR3 is built from 18 residues. Notes on this clone: The antigen is unknown.

Sequenced here: peripheral blood, sampled in a trial of Ad26.COV2.S vaccine versus placebo. The receptor comes from a person between 18 and 65 years old who received the Ad26.COV2.S COVID-19 vaccine or a placebo. V is TRBV27 and J is TRBJ2-5, with 8 bases matching TRBD2. The CDR3 region is CASSTTSGVDQKKETQYF. DNA of the CDR3: TGTGCCAGCAGTACTACTAGCGGAGTCGACCAAAAAAAAGAGACCCAGTACTTC.